A selection of T cell receptor beta chains follows, all from one sample in a study of blood T cells in healthy people across ages. A single record per CDR3 protein comes from TCRdb applying MiXCR to the 5' RACE reads. The sample has roughly 1.7 million distinct CDR3 sequences; around 35% are singletons. Sequencing was performed on blood. The receptor source for this set is a woman aged 30 to 39 in good health. Each CDR3 is given with its conserved first and last residue. A D gene is named only where the DNA matches it firmly. Clone size, where shown, is once, few, many, or a class for clones that have expanded.

D gene	V gene	clone size	J gene	CDR3 protein	CDR3 DNA
NA	TRBV7-8	once	TRBJ2-3	CASSTQASTDTHYF	TGTGCCAGCAGCACCCAGGCTAGCACAGATACGCATTATTTT
NA	TRBV10-3	few	TRBJ2-1	CAISGGSWQFF	TGTGCCATCAGCGGGGGATCTTGGCAGTTCTTC
TRBD2	TRBV2	NA	TRBJ2-3	CASFRAGDLTDTQYF	TGTGCCAGCTTCAGGGCGGGGGACCTCACAGATACGCAGTATTTT
NA	TRBV3-1	NA	TRBJ2-7	CASSLRPGEGSYEQYF	TGTGCCAGCAGCCTCCGGCCGGGAGAGGGCTCCTACGAGCAGTACTTC
TRBD2	TRBV6-1	once	TRBJ2-1	CASREARLAGRDEQFF	TGTGCCAGCAGGGAAGCGAGACTAGCGGGGAGGGATGAGCAGTTCTTC
NA	TRBV10-3	NA	TRBJ2-2	CAISESEGAGELFF	TGTGCCATCAGTGAGTCTGAGGGCGCGGGGGAGCTGTTTTTT
TRBD2	TRBV20-1	NA	TRBJ2-3	CSAGGGGSGGLTDTQYF	TGCAGTGCTGGAGGGGGGGGAAGCGGGGGGCTCACAGATACGCAGTATTTT
NA	TRBV20-1	few	TRBJ1-1	CSAKTDGMNTEAFF	TGCAGTGCTAAAACGGACGGGATGAACACTGAAGCTTTCTTT
NA	TRBV7-9	NA	TRBJ2-7	CASSLETRGLEQYF	TGTGCCAGCAGCTTGGAGACTCGAGGGCTCGAGCAGTACTTC
NA	TRBV28	NA	TRBJ1-1	CASSLSRLRTEAFF	TGTGCCAGCAGTTTATCCAGGTTACGGACTGAAGCTTTCTTT
NA	TRBV6-1	NA	TRBJ1-2	CARQANYGYTF	TGTGCCCGGCAGGCTAACTATGGCTACACCTTC
NA	TRBV4-1	NA	TRBJ2-3	CASSQDSYADTQYF	TGCGCCAGCAGCCAGGACAGTTATGCAGATACGCAGTATTTT
NA	TRBV7-8	few	TRBJ1-5	CASTASGAPGRQPQHF	TGTGCCAGTACCGCCTCCGGGGCTCCAGGTAGGCAGCCCCAGCATTTT
TRBD1	TRBV27	many	TRBJ2-7	CASSSRQGASSYEQYF	TGTGCCAGCAGTTCGAGACAGGGGGCGTCGTCCTACGAGCAGTACTTC
TRBD1	TRBV4-1	NA	TRBJ1-6	CASSLQGDHNSPLHF	TGCGCCAGCAGCCTCCAGGGGGATCATAATTCACCCCTCCACTTT
TRBD2	TRBV20-1	NA	TRBJ2-1	CSASDRLAGGAANEQFF	TGCAGTGCTAGCGACCGACTAGCGGGGGGGGCGGCGAATGAGCAGTTCTTC
TRBD2	TRBV7-3	few	TRBJ2-3	CASTRTSGSSDTQYF	TGTGCCAGCACACGGACTAGCGGGAGTTCAGATACGCAGTATTTT
TRBD1	TRBV2	NA	TRBJ2-7	CASREGTGYEQYF	TGTGCCAGCAGGGAAGGGACAGGCTACGAGCAGTACTTC
TRBD1	TRBV30	NA	TRBJ2-7	CAWRTGQGSYEQYF	TGTGCCTGGAGAACTGGACAGGGGTCCTACGAGCAGTACTTC
NA	TRBV5-1	few	TRBJ2-1	CASSTSDRPYNEQFF	TGCGCCAGCAGCACCAGCGATCGCCCATACAATGAGCAGTTCTTC
NA	TRBV4-1	few	TRBJ2-7	CASSQYPDNQNKQYF	TGCGCCAGCAGCCAATATCCAGATAACCAAAATAAGCAGTACTTC
NA	TRBV10-3	NA	TRBJ2-5	CATSLGGGTQETQYF	TGTGCCACCTCACTAGGGGGAGGAACCCAAGAGACCCAGTACTTC
NA	TRBV4-1	NA	TRBJ2-2	CASSQGVRGTGERFF	TGCGCCAGCAGCCAAGGGGTGAGAGGGACCGGGGAGCGGTTTTTT
NA	TRBV15	few	TRBJ1-1	CATLPGGYGTEAFF	TGTGCCACTCTACCTGGGGGATATGGCACTGAAGCTTTCTTT
TRBD2	TRBV6-9	few	TRBJ2-5	CAGAGRAKQETQYF	TGTGCCGGAGCGGGGCGGGCAAAGCAAGAGACCCAGTACTTC
NA	TRBV24-1	NA	TRBJ1-5	CATSDTGAQPQHF	TGTGCTACCAGTGATACGGGGGCTCAGCCCCAGCATTTT
NA	TRBV12-3/TRBV12-4	NA	TRBJ1-6	CASSFQGPRDVSPLHF	TGTGCCAGCAGTTTCCAGGGGCCGAGGGACGTCTCACCCCTCCACTTT
TRBD1	TRBV20-1	NA	TRBJ1-1	CSAPTRDRGNTEAFF	TGCAGCGCACCCACACGCGACAGGGGAAACACTGAAGCTTTCTTT
TRBD1	TRBV6-7	few	TRBJ2-4	CASSYTGGYKNIQYF	TGTGCCAGCAGTTACACAGGGGGTTACAAAAACATTCAGTACTTC
TRBD2	TRBV27	NA	TRBJ2-5	CASSLYLAGGLETQYF	TGTGCCAGCAGTTTATACCTAGCGGGAGGTCTGGAGACCCAGTACTTC
TRBD1	TRBV28	NA	TRBJ1-2	CASSFGDRGNYGCTF	TGTGCCAGCAGTTTTGGGGACAGGGGAAACTATGGCTGCACCTTC
NA	TRBV29-1	NA	TRBJ1-2	CSAEYRVIGYTF	TGCAGCGCTGAATACAGGGTTATTGGCTACACCTTC
TRBD2	TRBV7-9	many	TRBJ2-3	CASSSPGLAGGSTDTQYF	TGTGCCAGCAGCTCCCCGGGACTAGCGGGGGGAAGCACAGATACGCAGTATTTT
TRBD1	TRBV29-1	NA	TRBJ1-2	CSGDRVDYGYTF	TGCAGCGGTGACAGGGTGGACTATGGCTACACCTTC
NA	TRBV11-2	once	TRBJ2-7	CASSTWGDRGYEQYF	TGTGCCAGCAGCACCTGGGGGGACCGGGGATACGAGCAGTACTTC
NA	TRBV6-5	NA	TRBJ2-1	CASSSLSSYEQFF	TGTGCCAGCAGTTCCCTCAGCTCCTACGAGCAGTTCTTC
NA	TRBV4-2	NA	TRBJ2-3	CASSQGSRGAEDTQYF	TGTGCCAGCAGCCAAGGAAGCAGGGGGGCCGAAGATACGCAGTATTTT
TRBD2	TRBV10-2	NA	TRBJ2-7	CASSEFTPGGEQYF	TGCGCCAGCAGTGAGTTTACCCCGGGGGGCGAGCAGTACTTC
TRBD1	TRBV9	NA	TRBJ1-1	CASSASGTGGTEAFF	TGTGCCAGCAGCGCCTCCGGGACAGGGGGAACTGAAGCTTTCTTT
NA	TRBV7-2	NA	TRBJ1-3	CASSWLATAQSGNTIYF	TGTGCCAGCAGCTGGTTGGCGACAGCCCAGTCTGGAAACACCATATATTTT
NA	TRBV6-1	NA	TRBJ2-3	CASSELRPDTQYF	TGTGCCAGCAGTGAACTTCGACCAGATACGCAGTATTTT
NA	TRBV7-9	NA	TRBJ2-7	CASSSMDSYEQYF	TGTGCCAGCAGCTCAATGGACAGCTACGAGCAGTACTTC
TRBD1	TRBV9	NA	TRBJ2-7	CASSPKGARHEQYF	TGTGCCAGCAGCCCCAAGGGGGCCAGGCACGAGCAGTACTTC
NA	TRBV28	NA	TRBJ2-3	CASSFVRWSTDTQYF	TGTGCCAGCAGTTTCGTCCGGTGGAGCACAGATACGCAGTATTTT
NA	TRBV6-5	NA	TRBJ1-2	CASSDPTLGYTF	TGTGCCAGCAGTGATCCCACCCTCGGCTACACCTTC
NA	TRBV5-1	NA	TRBJ1-2	CASSLTGGNYVGYTF	TGCGCCAGCAGCTTAACAGGAGGGAACTATGTAGGCTACACCTTC
NA	TRBV5-6	few	TRBJ2-1	CASSPIAAQSSYNEQFF	TGTGCCAGCAGCCCCATAGCGGCCCAAAGCTCCTACAATGAGCAGTTCTTC
NA	TRBV2	few	TRBJ2-3	CASSDGGATTDTQYF	TGTGCCAGCAGTGATGGGGGGGCCACCACAGATACGCAGTATTTT
NA	TRBV7-2	NA	TRBJ2-1	CASSLGVSGWINEQFF	TGCGCCAGCAGCTTAGGGGTATCGGGATGGATCAATGAGCAGTTCTTC
TRBD2	TRBV13	few	TRBJ2-2	CASSPHLWREGNTGELFF	TGTGCCAGCAGCCCTCACCTTTGGCGGGAGGGGAACACCGGGGAGCTGTTTTTT
NA	TRBV5-1	NA	TRBJ2-1	CASSFFYGNPNEQFF	TGCGCCAGCAGCTTTTTTTACGGAAACCCAAATGAGCAGTTCTTC
TRBD1	TRBV9	NA	TRBJ2-1	CASSVEGADYNEQFF	TGTGCCAGCAGCGTAGAGGGGGCAGACTACAATGAGCAGTTCTTC
NA	TRBV6-6	NA	TRBJ2-1	CASSSGVSWGNEQFF	TGCGCCAGCAGTTCAGGAGTATCTTGGGGCAATGAGCAGTTCTTC
NA	TRBV7-9	few	TRBJ2-7	CASSPVLKYYEQYF	TGTGCCAGCAGCCCTGTACTGAAATACTACGAGCAGTACTTC